Included here is one TCR beta chain sequence, with context. The junction and the germline gene differ at one end; a read error may be behind it. This entry belongs to a study of T-cell memory formation after mild COVID-19. MiXCR, applied by TCRdb to the 5' RACE reads, yields one record per CDR3 protein. In the table there are about 430,000 distinct CDR3 sequences, around 17% of which are singletons. Sequenced input: PBMCs or a T cell subset sorted from them (not recorded which). This clonotype originated in a man younger than 30 who had mild COVID-19 (a few samples of this study predate the infection). Cell type and time point are not known.

The CDR3 bases are TGTGCAATCAGAAGCGGGGGGGCGACGGCAGATACGCAGTATTTT. Protein: CAIRSGGATADTQYF. V usage is TRBV10-3 and J usage is TRBJ2-3; 10 bases are a match to TRBD2. This CDR3 contains 15 residues. From germline, CDR1 is ENHRY and CDR2 SYGVKD.